This entry lists 30 T cell receptor beta chains sequenced from one sample in a study of blood T cell repertoires in COVID-19 (dated by TCRdb to 2018 to 2020). Receptors were amplified or captured by the immunoSEQ multiplex PCR assay. The immuneACCESS repertoire file appears here via TCRdb, limited to in-frame rearrangements. These files lack a portion of the clones; in checked studies, under half of the deficit traces to unresolved V genes, and the cause of the others is not known. The sample profile shows about 110,000 clones; about 90% of them were found once. Approximately 5% of the sample is held by the ten biggest clonotypes. Sequenced input: peripheral blood. These TCRs come from a man aged 35 to 55 with active or convalescent COVID-19.

The chain employs TRBV28 and TRBJ2-7; 7 nucleotides line up with TRBD1. Trimming took 6 bases from V and 2 from J; bases not matched to a gene: 7. Per germline, CDR1 MDHEN and CDR2 SYDVKM. This CDR3 is built from 14 residues. CDR3 DNA sequence: TGTGCCAGCAGCCCCTGGGACAGAGCCTACGAGCAGTACTTC. Amino acid sequence: CASSPWDRAYEQYF.

The DNA of the CDR3 is TGTGCCAGCAGTGAAAGTTTCTTGGGCACCTATGGCTACACCTTC. This sequence encodes CASSESFLGTYGYTF. The chain joins TRBV6-1 to TRBJ1-2; D gene ambiguous. Per germline, CDR1 MNHNS and CDR2 SASEGT. The V and J ends lost 2 bases and 4 bases respectively, with 14 bases between them. The CDR3 spans 15 residues.

DNA for the CDR3: TGTGCCAGTACTAAGGCAGGGGGTTACACTGAAGCTTTCTTT. The encoded protein is CASTKAGGYTEAFF. The V call is TRBV19, the J call TRBJ1-1; 7 bases map to TRBD1. J lost 3 bases, V lost 7 bases, and 8 bases had no gene match. CDR3 length equals 14 residues. Germline values: CDR1 LNHDA, CDR2 SQIVND (reference sequence).

The chain carries TRBV28 and TRBJ1-6; 7 bases line up with TRBD1. This CDR3 contains 14 residues. The V segment lost 4 bases and the J segment 6 bases; nucleotides outside the gene matches: 3. Germline V gene data show CDR1 as MDHEN and CDR2 as SYDVKM. The CDR3 DNA sequence: TGTGCCAGCAGTTGGGGACAGCTTAATTCACCCCTCCACTTT. This codes for CASSWGQLNSPLHF. The whole variable domain, filled in from reference TRBV28 and TRBJ1-6, reads DVKVTQSSRYLVKRTGEKVFLECVQDMDHENMFWYRQDPGLGLRLIYFSYDVKMKEKGDIPEGYSVSREKKERFSLILESASTNQTSMYLCASSWGQLNSPLHFGNGTRLTVT.

The chain joins TRBV28 to TRBJ1-4; D remains ambiguous. Germline V gene lookup returns CDR1 MDHEN and CDR2 SYDVKM. The CDR3 spans 17 residues. V lost 7 bases and J 2 bases, leaving 20 bases between the germline ends. The CDR3 region is CASTTGEGIVTNEKLFF. The CDR3, as DNA: TGTGCCAGCACCACGGGAGAGGGAATCGTGACTAATGAAAAACTGTTTTTT.

This chain uses TRBV9 with TRBJ1-1; D not certain. The V and J ends lost 0 bases and 5 bases respectively, with 17 bases between them. Germline V gene lookup returns CDR1 SGDLS and CDR2 YYNGEE. This CDR3 contains 16 residues. The CDR3 DNA sequence: TGTGCCAGCAGCGTAGGATTGAGGAGGGAAGAGACTGAAGCTTTCTTT. Protein sequence: CASSVGLRREETEAFF.

The V gene is TRBV7-3, the J gene TRBJ2-1, with 7 bases lining up with TRBD2. The CDR3 length is 16 residues. Trimming took 5 bases from V and 2 from J; bases not matched to a gene: 9. CDR1 is SGHTA and CDR2 is FQGTGA in the germline V gene. The CDR3 sequence: CASSQVGGLAYNEQFF. CDR3 in DNA: TGTGCCAGCAGCCAAGTGGGGGGGTTAGCCTACAATGAGCAGTTCTTC.

V gene TRBV30 combines with J gene TRBJ2-1; 9 bases are shared with TRBD2. V was pared by 5 bases and J by 7 bases, with 9 bases of the junction left unmatched. This CDR3 comprises 14 residues. CDR1 and CDR2 (germline): GTSNPN, SVGIG (reference sequence). The CDR3: CAWGPGTSLNEQFF. The DNA for the CDR3 is TGTGCCTGGGGCCCCGGGACTAGCCTGAATGAGCAGTTCTTC.

On this clone: The same CDR3 arises from other DNA sequences in this sample as well. V usage is TRBV6-2 or TRBV6-3 and J usage is TRBJ1-1; the D gene is possibly TRBD1 (5 bases). V was cut by 4 bases and J by 1 base, with 7 bases left in between. Germline-derived CDR1 and CDR2 are MNHEY and SVGEGT. This CDR3 is built from 13 residues. The CDR3 DNA reads TGTGCCAGCAGTTTCGGGGGGAACACTGAAGCTTTCTTT. The encoded protein is CASSFGGNTEAFF.

V and J are TRBV5-1 and TRBJ2-3, with 10 bases lining up with TRBD1. The V segment lost 0 bases and the J segment 5 bases; nucleotides outside the gene matches: 3. The CDR3 runs 15 residues. CDR1 and CDR2 from the germline V gene are SGHRS and YFSETQ. CDR3 nucleotides: TGCGCCAGCAGCTTGGGACAGGGGGCGAGAGATACGCAGTATTTT. This sequence encodes CASSLGQGARDTQYF.

The V gene is TRBV6-5, the J gene TRBJ1-4; D call uncertain. The CDR3 length is 15 residues. From germline, CDR1 is MNHEY and CDR2 SVGAGI. V gave up 0 bases and J gave up 9 bases, with 14 bases separating them. In DNA, the CDR3 is TGTGCCAGCAGTTACTCGAACGGGTTGTATCAAAAACTGTTTTTT. Translating it yields CASSYSNGLYQKLFF.

This clone was recorded only once. J is TRBJ1-5 and V is TRBV18; 7 bases map to TRBD1. Germline CDR1 and CDR2: KGHSH and LQKENI. The CDR3 spans 16 residues. V lost 2 bases to trimming and J lost 2 bases; unmatched junction nucleotides: 6. DNA for the CDR3: TGTGCCAGCTCACCAAACAGGGGAGGCGGCAATCAGCCCCAGCATTTT. Protein product: CASSPNRGGGNQPQHF.

A remark on this clone: The same CDR3 arises from other DNA sequences in this sample as well. The J gene is TRBJ2-1, the V gene TRBV19; 12 nucleotides align to TRBD2. The CDR3 has 14 amino acids. V lost 5 bases, J lost 6 bases, and 2 bases stayed unmatched. Germline CDR1 LNHDA, CDR2 SQIVND (reference sequence). The DNA of the CDR3 is TGTGCCAGTAGTGGGACTAGCGGGTCCAATGAGCAGTTCTTC. Protein sequence: CASSGTSGSNEQFF.

The rearrangement joins TRBV7-2 to TRBJ2-3, with a tentative D call TRBD2 (5 bases). The CDR3 has 14 amino acids. The ends were cut back, 5 bases at V and 3 bases at J, with 12 bases in the middle. In germline, CDR1 is SGHTA, CDR2 FQGNSA. The DNA of the CDR3 is TGTGCCAGCAGCCCGCCGCCGGGGACAGATACGCAGTATTTT. Amino acids: CASSPPPGTDTQYF.

The chain recombines TRBV27 with TRBJ2-2; 9 bases fit TRBD1. The CDR3 extends over 16 amino acids. Losses at the gene ends were 5 bases for V and 7 bases for J; bases not matched to a gene: 11. The germline gives CDR1 MNHEY, CDR2 SMNVEV (reference sequence). The CDR3 here is CASSPSSTGGGGELFF. The CDR3 nucleotides are TGTGCCAGCAGTCCCTCCTCGACAGGGGGGGGCGGGGAGCTGTTTTTT.

The chain joins TRBV10-3 to TRBJ2-3; 12 bases agree with TRBD2. CDR3 size: 14 residues. The J segment lost 6 bases and the V segment lost 10 bases, leaving 8 bases of the junction unmatched. CDR1 ENHRY and CDR2 SYGVKD come from the germline V gene. CDR3 sequence: CATRTSGVQDTQYF. Written as DNA, the CDR3 is TGTGCCACCCGGACTAGCGGGGTCCAGGATACGCAGTATTTT.

The chain combines TRBV7-2 with TRBJ1-6, with 8 bases aligning to TRBD1. The CDR3 runs to 14 residues. Unmatched junction bases numbered 11, after V lost 10 bases and J lost 9 bases. The V gene's germline CDR1 is SGHTA and CDR2 FQGNSA. The CDR3 here is CATRKDRVRSPLHF. The DNA of the CDR3 is TGTGCCACCCGGAAGGACAGGGTACGTTCACCCCTCCACTTT.

This rearrangement joins TRBV7-8 to TRBJ2-7; weak D call: TRBD2 (5 bases). Germline-derived CDR1 and CDR2 are SGHVS and FQNEAQ. The germline V and J ends were trimmed by 2 bases and 4 bases, with 15 bases remaining between them. The CDR3 totals 15 residues. The CDR3 DNA sequence: TGTGCCAGCAGCTTAAGGTTCGGGGAATTTTACGAGCAGTACTTC. It specifies CASSLRFGEFYEQYF. The full variable domain, rest sourced from reference TRBV7-8 and TRBJ2-7, is GAGVSQSPRYKVAKRGQDVALRCDPISGHVSLFWYQQALGQGPEFLTYFQNEAQLDKSGLPSDRFFAERPEGSVSTLKIQRTQQEDSAVYLCASSLRFGEFYEQYFGPGTRLTVT.

The CDR3 protein is CASSPTPGTAVNEKLFF. The CDR3 DNA follows: TGTGCCAGCAGTCCCACCCCCGGGACAGCAGTTAATGAAAAACTGTTTTTT. The chain couples TRBV27 to TRBJ1-4; 7 bases align to TRBD1. The ends lost 5 bases at V and 4 bases at J; junction bases unmatched: 13. Germline CDR1 MNHEY, CDR2 SMNVEV (reference sequence). The CDR3 extends over 17 amino acids.

V gene TRBV6-5 combines with J gene TRBJ1-3, with D hard to call. V lost 8 bases and J 0 bases, leaving 8 bases between the germline ends. The V gene's germline CDR1 is MNHEY and CDR2 SVGAGI. This CDR3 is 13 amino acids long. The CDR3 sequence: CASAIDSGNTIYF. The DNA of the CDR3 is TGTGCCAGCGCAATAGACTCTGGAAACACCATATATTTT.

V gene TRBV28 combines with J gene TRBJ1-6, with D possibly being TRBD1 (6 bases). The CDR3 runs 14 residues. Trimming took off 3 bases at V and 6 bases at J, with 9 bases between the two ends. The germline CDR1 and CDR2 sequences are MDHEN and SYDVKM. CDR3 loop: CASSLEQGNSPLHF. CDR3 DNA sequence: TGTGCCAGCAGTTTGGAACAGGGTAATTCACCCCTCCACTTT.

This sequence joins TRBV3-1 (or the pseudogene TRBV3-2) and TRBJ2-1; maybe TRBD1 (5 bases). The CDR3 length is 16 residues. Germline CDR1 LGHDT, CDR2 YNNKEL (reference sequence). V lost 3 bases and J lost 0, with 12 bases in between. DNA for the CDR3: TGTGCCAGCAGCCAGATTAGGACAAGCTCCTACAATGAGCAGTTCTTC. As protein: CASSQIRTSSYNEQFF.

The J gene is TRBJ1-5, the V gene TRBV28, with a tentative D call TRBD1 (5 bases). CDR1 and CDR2 (germline): MDHEN, SYDVKM. The CDR3 has 15 residues. Trimming pared 10 bases from V and 0 bases from J, leaving 16 bases between. The CDR3 DNA reads as TGTGCCATCCAAGTCGGGGGAAATAGCAATCAGCCCCAGCATTTT. Its protein product is CAIQVGGNSNQPQHF.

The chain recombines TRBV27 with TRBJ1-2; D ambiguous. Germline V gives CDR1 MNHEY, CDR2 SMNVEV (reference sequence). The CDR3 runs 19 residues. V lost 4 bases and J 0 bases, leaving 24 bases between the germline ends. For the CDR3, the DNA is TGTGCCAGCAGTTCCCTGAGAAAGGGCGAGGGTCACGCTAACTATGGCTACACCTTC. This encodes CASSSLRKGEGHANYGYTF.

The chain carries TRBV28 and TRBJ1-1; 9 bases fit TRBD1. Germline trimming cut 6 bases from V and 7 bases from J; bases unmatched to any gene: 9. The CDR3 is 14 residues long. Germline V lookup: CDR1 MDHEN, CDR2 SYDVKM. This CDR3 reads CASRTRDRAIEAFF. As DNA, the CDR3 is TGTGCCAGCAGGACTCGGGACAGGGCCATTGAAGCTTTCTTT.

This clone was observed once. V and J are TRBV10-3 and TRBJ1-1; tentative D call: TRBD1 (5 bases). This CDR3 is built from 13 residues. Between the trimmed V and J ends, which lost 0 bases and 7 bases, there was a span of 9 bases. Germline V gene sequence: CDR1 ENHRY, CDR2 SYGVKD. The CDR3 DNA sequence: TGTGCCATCAGTGAGTCGAGAAGGGGTGAAGCTTTCTTT. Translated, it gives CAISESRRGEAFF.

This clone came up once. The rearrangement joins TRBV15 to TRBJ1-6; no reliable D call. Germline V CDR1 and CDR2: LNHNV, YYDKDF (reference sequence). This CDR3 spans 13 amino acids. V was cut by 0 bases and J by 7 bases, with 4 bases left in between. The CDR3 DNA follows: TGTGCCACCAGCAGAGATCAAAATTCACCCCTCCACTTT. It encodes CATSRDQNSPLHF.

V and J are TRBV28 and TRBJ1-5; TRBD1 agrees at 7 bases. The CDR3 runs to 14 residues. CDR1 is MDHEN, CDR2 SYDVKM, per germline. The ends lost 5 bases at V and 5 bases at J; junction bases unmatched: 6. CDR3 bases: TGTGCCAGCAGTGCAACAGGGGACTATCAGCCCCAGCATTTT. Its protein is CASSATGDYQPQHF.

A single count supports this clone. The J gene is TRBJ2-5, the V gene TRBV5-8; no reliable D call. Looked up from germline, CDR1 is SGHTS and CDR2 is YDEGEE. The CDR3 length is 12 residues. The V end was cut by 0 bases, the J end by 7 bases, with 7 bases between. The CDR3 here is CASSLASGTQYF. The CDR3 DNA follows: TGTGCCAGCAGCTTGGCTTCAGGGACCCAGTACTTC.

The chain employs TRBV19 and TRBJ2-7; 9 nucleotides match TRBD1. The CDR3 is 13 residues long. The germline gives CDR1 LNHDA, CDR2 SQIVND (reference sequence). V lost 3 bases and J lost 5; bases outside the gene matches: 2. In nucleotides, the CDR3 is TGTGCCAGTAGTATCAGACAGGGGGACGAGCAGTACTTC. Translated: CASSIRQGDEQYF.